This T cell receptor beta chain was observed in a study of shared clonotypes between healthy human individuals. Produced via immunoSEQ multiplex PCR; TCRdb's table is partial and in-frame only. The sample contains about 2.4 million clones, about 92% of which appear only once. The receptor was derived from a man between 18 and 35 years old in good health. The sample consisted of naive CD4+ T cells sorted from blood. Subset reported: CD45RA+ positively selected.

In DNA form, the CDR3 reads TGTGCCAGCAGCTCGTGGAATTCCTACGAGCAGTACTTC. This encodes CASSSWNSYEQYF. The rearrangement joins TRBV11-3 to TRBJ2-7; D gene ambiguous. Germline CDR1 reads SGHNT; CDR2 reads YENEEA. V was clipped by 4 bases and J by 1 base, with 8 bases between them. The CDR3 sequence is 13 residues long.